Listed below are T cell receptor beta chains from one sample, sequenced in a study of T cell responses to AZD1222 COVID-19 vaccine. This table comes from immunoSEQ multiplex PCR, and its TCRdb copy is limited to in-frame clones, with some not included. The sample carries roughly 150,000 clones, 80% to 95% recorded once. Sequencing used peripheral blood, obtained on day 0 of AZD1222 vaccination. The receptors were sampled from an adult in good health. The CDR3 runs from the conserved cysteine through the conserved F or W. A D gene is named only where the DNA matches it firmly. A clone size is listed for some rows: how often the clone was seen (once, few, many), or a class if it is expanded.

abundance	v_gene	d_gene	len	j_gene	CDR3aa	CDR3nt
.	TRBV28	.	13	TRBJ1-5	CASKGARNQPQHF	TGTGCCAGCAAAGGGGCCCGCAATCAGCCCCAGCATTTT
once	TRBV15	TRBD1	18	TRBJ2-5	CATSSPLGTGGLRETQYF	TGTGCCACCAGCAGCCCCTTGGGGACAGGGGGCCTTAGGGAGACCCAGTACTTC
.	TRBV7-3	.	15	TRBJ2-3	CASSLMGGAEDTQYF	TGTGCCAGCAGCCTTATGGGGGGCGCGGAAGATACGCAGTATTTT
.	TRBV28	.	10	TRBJ1-5	CASSFQPQHF	TGTGCCAGCAGTTTTCAGCCCCAGCATTTT
.	TRBV7-8	TRBD1	17	TRBJ2-6	CASSDGQAVSGANVLTF	TGTGCCAGCAGCGACGGACAGGCCGTCTCTGGGGCCAACGTCCTGACTTTC
.	TRBV5-4	TRBD1	13	TRBJ1-1	CATSPTGVWEAFF	TGTGCCACCTCGCCGACAGGGGTGTGGGAAGCTTTCTTT
.	TRBV5-1	.	13	TRBJ2-3	CASSFDAANTQYF	TGCGCCAGCAGTTTTGACGCGGCCAATACGCAGTATTTT
.	TRBV13	.	14	TRBJ1-6	CASSSRASGSPLHF	TGTGCCAGCAGCTCAAGGGCTTCGGGTTCACCCCTCCACTTT
.	TRBV7-9	.	15	TRBJ2-5	CASSLAGAAQETQYF	TGTGCCAGCAGCTTAGCGGGGGCAGCCCAAGAGACCCAGTACTTC
.	TRBV7-9	.	13	TRBJ1-5	CASSLAGSQPQHF	TGTGCCAGCAGCCTAGCAGGGTCCCAGCCCCAGCATTTT
.	TRBV24-1	.	11	TRBJ1-2	CATGYRDGYTF	TGTGCCACCGGATACAGGGATGGCTACACCTTC
.	TRBV6-4	.	15	TRBJ2-1	CASSDEGSTYNEQFF	TGTGCCAGCAGTGACGAAGGGTCCACCTACAATGAGCAGTTCTTC
.	TRBV7-8	.	16	TRBJ1-1	CASSLGFGGAGNEAFF	TGTGCCAGCAGCTTAGGCTTCGGGGGCGCAGGGAATGAAGCTTTCTTT
few	TRBV6-1	.	13	TRBJ2-7	CASTPIQGGEQYF	TGTGCCAGCACTCCTATACAGGGTGGCGAGCAGTACTTC
.	TRBV10-2	.	16	TRBJ2-7	CASTLLTGRAPYEQYF	TGCGCCAGCACCTTATTGACAGGGAGGGCCCCCTACGAGCAGTACTTC
once	TRBV24-1	.	13	TRBJ2-1	CATSDFPRDEQFF	TGTGCCACCAGTGATTTCCCCAGAGATGAGCAGTTCTTC
.	TRBV5-1	.	14	TRBJ1-3	CASSPGATGNTIYF	TGCGCCAGCAGTCCAGGCGCAACCGGAAACACCATATATTTT
.	TRBV19	.	15	TRBJ2-5	CASSIEAGLGETQYF	TGTGCCAGTAGTATAGAGGCGGGATTGGGTGAGACCCAGTACTTC
.	TRBV5-6	.	13	TRBJ1-1	CASSPAGGAEAFF	TGTGCCAGCAGCCCCGCGGGAGGCGCTGAAGCTTTCTTT
.	TRBV3-1/TRBV3-2	.	15	TRBJ1-1	CASSTRDTQNTEAFF	TGTGCCAGCAGCACCCGGGACACTCAGAACACTGAAGCTTTCTTT
.	TRBV28	.	15	TRBJ1-2	CASSSLGGADYGYTF	TGTGCCAGCAGTTCCCTTGGGGGGGCAGACTATGGCTACACCTTC
.	TRBV5-1	TRBD1	17	TRBJ1-2	CASSLLYWDRVNYGYTF	TGCGCCAGCAGCTTGTTGTACTGGGACAGGGTAAACTATGGCTACACCTTC
.	TRBV5-1	.	13	TRBJ1-1	CASSARENTEAFF	TGCGCCAGCAGCGCGAGGGAGAACACTGAAGCTTTCTTT
.	TRBV5-1	.	17	TRBJ1-3	CASSSNPGAVSGNTIYF	TGCGCCAGCAGTTCCAACCCAGGGGCGGTCTCTGGAAACACCATATATTTT
.	TRBV11-2	TRBD1	15	TRBJ1-2	CASSFNVGRGRSYTF	TGTGCCAGCAGCTTTAATGTCGGAAGGGGGCGCAGCTACACCTTC
.	TRBV7-2	.	14	TRBJ1-3	CASRAGALRNTIYF	TGTGCCAGCAGGGCCGGGGCCCTAAGAAACACCATATATTTT
once	TRBV18	TRBD1	14	TRBJ1-2	CASSPGTGGNGYTF	TGTGCCAGCTCACCAGGGACAGGGGGGAATGGCTACACCTTC
.	TRBV7-2	.	15	TRBJ2-1	CASSLVPGNFNEQFF	TGTGCCAGCAGCTTAGTTCCCGGAAATTTTAATGAGCAGTTCTTC
.	TRBV19	TRBD2	15	TRBJ2-7	CASTRGGGPPYEQYF	TGTGCCAGTACTCGGGGCGGGGGACCTCCGTACGAGCAGTACTTC
.	TRBV6-2/TRBV6-3	TRBD1	15	TRBJ1-6	CASSPRQDRNSPLHF	TGTGCCAGCAGCCCACGGCAGGACAGGAATTCACCCCTCCACTTT